This T cell receptor beta chain emerged from a study of CD8 T cells in ankylosing spondylitis. For this clonotype: Its antigen is currently unknown.

Library preparation for TCR beta used quantitative 5'-RACE with molecular barcodes. MiXCR, run by TCRdb on the 5' RACE reads, gives a single entry per CDR3 protein. The sample lists fewer than 750,000 distinct CDR3 sequences; roughly 20% were seen once. Study results and caveats: A TCR beta motif made of fewer than ten highly homologous variants seemed typical of ankylosing spondylitis blood. In synovial fluid and blood from reactive arthritis, some motif variants were previously reported. Reportedly, matched ankylosing spondylitis synovial fluid was significantly enriched for disease-linked clones. The disease-linked clones had a CD8+ phenotype and low blood frequencies.

This clonotype originated in a male donor with ankylosing spondylitis. The material sequenced was blood, either unsorted or a sorted T cell fraction (not recorded which).

The CDR3 region has the DNA TGTGCCAGCAGTTTTACCTCGAACACCGGGGAGCTGTTTTTT. Translated: CASSFTSNTGELFF. V usage is TRBV28 and J usage is TRBJ2-2; D gene ambiguous. Germline CDR1 MDHEN, CDR2 SYDVKM. The CDR3 spans 14 residues. Trimming cost V 3 bases and J 0 bases, with 5 bases left between them.